This T cell receptor (beta chain) was captured by sequencing in a study of graft-versus-host responses after intestinal transplantation (dated by TCRdb to 2020 to 2022). For context, the study as a whole: The transplants that recipients got were multivisceral, liver-intestinal, or isolated intestinal. A cohort of 24 intestinal transplant recipients, including one retransplant, was enrolled, and a few patients lacking pretransplant specimens were excluded. Donor T cell macrochimerism was defined as a peak of at least 4% donor T cells among recipient peripheral blood mononuclear cells. Instead of going to the commercial service, samples from a few later patients were sequenced in-house on an Illumina MiSeq and processed with MiXCR. To identify alloreactive clones, pre-transplant mixed lymphocyte reaction products were sequenced and then compared with unstimulated pre-transplant donor and recipient T cells. All recipients received anti-thymocyte globulin induction followed by maintenance tacrolimus and steroids for around three years. After intestinal transplantation, graft-versus-host and host-versus-graft alloreactive T cell clones in the graft, circulation and bone marrow were tracked using bulk TCR-beta CDR3 sequencing. Broad study findings and their caveats: GvH clones were detected in recipient bone marrow, and some of these GvH clones were observed earlier in ileal mucosa or blood, consistent with an intestinal mucosal origin. Conclusions were limited by the relatively low number and heterogeneity of intestinal transplant patients. In the allografts of patients with donor T cell macrochimerism, GvH to HvG T cell clonal ratios were high. Early after transplant, peak levels of circulating GvH clones were found to be associated with declines in HvG clones.

The sample's time point label is to be understood as: cells obtained before transplantation from donor or recipient. CD3+CD4+ and CD3+CD8+ populations were FACS-sorted from unstimulated pre-transplant donor and recipient cells taken from spleen or lymph nodes. A note on this clone: What this receptor recognizes is not known. No base-level quality is on record; no much larger clone is a single base apart.

Library prep was done by the immunoSEQ multiplex PCR assay. For most patients, genomic DNA was isolated with the Qiagen DNeasy Blood and Tissue Kit and shipped frozen to Adaptive Biotechnologies for TCR sequencing. For most patients, high-throughput TCR-beta CDR3 sequencing of genomic DNA was performed by Adaptive Biotechnologies. The source study handled its data this way. Adaptive's ImmunoSEQ software was the source of the TCR sequencing data for 15 to 20 patients, while three other patients were processed with MiXCR and VDJtools. To correct CD4 versus CD8 sorting errors, any sequence found in both subsets at a frequency ratio below 5:1 was removed. CDR3 nucleotide sequences shared between donor and recipient were removed because the origin of such sequences could not be assigned. To count as alloreactive, a clone needed at least 2-fold expansion over unstimulated cells and a minimum CFSE-low frequency of 0.002% (template counts) or 0.001% (read counts). A clone was considered mappable if detected in the sequenced pre-transplant spleen, lymph node, or MLR CFSE-low populations of the donor or recipient. The cumulative frequency of alloreactive clones was calculated as a percentage of all sequences, weighted by copy number. TCRdb's version of the immuneACCESS table is confined to in-frame rearrangements and falls short of the full clone set. An unresolved V gene accounts for under half of the shortfall where checked; the remainder is of unknown origin. That table furnishes V, J and clone size, whereas the DNA furnished D and trimming. In this sample the table shows about 83,000 clones, 85% to 90% of which occur a single time. The top ten hold 0.3% to 0.4% of the sample.

The clonotype originates from a human donor who received an intestinal transplant. The specimen was unstimulated CD4+ T cells sorted from spleen or lymph node cells, collected before intestinal transplant.

The CDR3 protein sequence reads: CASSVLRGRGYTF. The bases are TGTGCCAGCAGCGTCCTGAGGGGGAGAGGCTACACCTTC. The V and J genes are TRBV14 and TRBJ1-2; the D gene is possibly TRBD1, with 6 bases matching. The CDR3 contains 13 residues, cysteine and phenylalanine counted. The entry retains the CDR3 DNA only, 39 bases that are in frame from base 1. From a lookup of the germline V gene, CDR1 and CDR2 are SGHDN and FVKESK. V is pared back by 5 bases and J by 8 bases, with 15 bases lying between the germline termini.